The clone carrying this T cell receptor (beta chain) was seen just once. Its cognate antigen is unknown. The time point was: blood 4 weeks post-SBRT, at nephrectomy. Treatment meaning: 15 Gy SBRT to primary tumor, nephrectomy 4 weeks later. Nephrectomy followed 15 Gy stereotactic body radiation by 4 weeks. Radiation-treated patients gave blood at baseline, week 2 and week 4. TCRdb keeps only in-frame clones here, not all; method: immunoSEQ multiplex PCR. The profile covers roughly 170,000 clones, with approximately 90% appearing a single time and approximately 10% taken by the ten largest. The length of the CDR3 is 16 residues. The germline V gene encodes CDR1 KGHSH and CDR2 LQKENI. Trimming shortened V by 3 bases and J by 8 bases, and 19 bases separated the two germline ends. The data were obtained in a study of radiation and T cells in renal cell carcinoma. General study findings and limits: Pretreatment tumor biopsies were lacking, so baseline clonotypes are unknown.

The receptor was isolated from a woman in her forties or fifties with renal cell carcinoma. The gene calls are TRBV18 and TRBJ1-4, with D uncertain. The input for sequencing was blood, taken from a patient whose treatment included radiotherapy and nephrectomy. CDR3 loop: CASSPSDVRFMEKLFF. The CDR3 coding sequence is TGTGCCAGCTCACCCTCGGACGTCAGGTTTATGGAAAAACTGTTTTTT. Full variable domain (remainder filled in from reference TRBV18 and TRBJ1-4): NAGVMQNPRHLVRRRGQEARLRCSPMKGHSHVYWYRQLPEEGLKFMVYLQKENIIDESGMPKERFSAEFPKEGPSILRIQQVVRGDSAAYFCASSPSDVRFMEKLFFGSGTQLSVL.